These 28 T cell receptor beta chains were sequenced from one sample in a study of blood T cell repertoires in COVID-19. Data came from immunoSEQ multiplex PCR; TCRdb stores just in-frame clones and leaves some out. The data hold about 160,000 clones, with approximately 87% observed a single time. Material: peripheral blood. The source of these receptors is a woman aged 65 to 85 with COVID-19, enrolled during active disease.

This clone occurred once. The chain uses TRBV14 and TRBJ1-1; no clear D gene. V shed 2 bases and J shed 7 bases, with 8 bases lying between them. Germline loops: CDR1 SGHDN, CDR2 FVKESK. CDR3 length: 12 residues. The CDR3 here is CASSQITGEAFF. In nucleotides, the CDR3 is TGTGCCAGCAGCCAAATTACGGGTGAAGCTTTCTTT.

This clone was counted once. This chain uses TRBV2 with TRBJ1-2; D not resolved. With 6 bases removed from V and 4 bases from J, the gap between germline ends came to 15 bases. CDR3 length equals 14 residues. Germline V CDR1 and CDR2: SNHLY, FYNNEI. This CDR3 is CASSPPGVTYGYTF. The CDR3 DNA reads as TGTGCCAGCAGCCCCCCGGGAGTCACCTATGGCTACACCTTC. The variable domain in full, completed from reference TRBV2 and TRBJ1-2, reads EPEVTQTPSHQVTQMGQEVILRCVPISNHLYFYWYRQILGQKVEFLVSFYNNEISEKSEIFDDQFSVERPDGSNFTLKIRSTKLEDSAMYFCASSPPGVTYGYTFGSGTRLTVV.

The chain couples TRBV18 to TRBJ2-1; D is perhaps TRBD1 (7 bases). The CDR3 is 15 residues long. The germline gives CDR1 KGHSH, CDR2 LQKENI. Trimming took 3 bases from V and 8 from J, leaving 17 bases between them. The CDR3 sequence: CASSPGQGGIDEQFF. For the CDR3, the DNA is TGTGCCAGCTCACCCGGGCAGGGGGGTATCGATGAGCAGTTCTTC.

This clone came up once. The chain recombines TRBV3-1 (or the pseudogene TRBV3-2) with TRBJ1-2; TRBD1 aligns across 9 bases. Per germline, CDR1 LGHDT and CDR2 YNNKEL (reference sequence). This CDR3 is 14 amino acids long. V lost 1 base and J lost 9; bases outside the gene matches: 6. The CDR3 DNA is TGTGCCAGCAGCCAAGCCGGGACAGGGATTCGCTACACCTTC. This gives the protein CASSQAGTGIRYTF.

This clone was recorded only once. The CDR3 is CASSYQTGSNEKLFF. In DNA, the CDR3 is TGTGCCAGCAGCTACCAGACAGGGAGTAATGAAAAACTGTTTTTT. The chain joins TRBV7-2 to TRBJ1-4; 7 bases are a match to TRBD1. This CDR3 comprises 15 residues. Germline V gene data show CDR1 as SGHTA and CDR2 as FQGNSA. With V trimmed by 4 bases and J by 4 bases, 6 bases remained unmatched.

The count of this clone is one. This chain links TRBV6-4 with TRBJ1-1; no firm D call. Germline values: CDR1 MRHNA, CDR2 SNTAGT. V lost 7 bases to trimming and J lost 1 base, with 10 bases between them. The CDR3 runs 13 residues. CDR3 loop: CASIMQENTEAFF. CDR3 in DNA: TGTGCCAGCATTATGCAGGAGAACACTGAAGCTTTCTTT.

The V call is TRBV7-3, the J call TRBJ1-2, with 11 bases fitting TRBD1. With 5 bases clipped from V and 6 bases from J, the junction kept 2 bases outside the gene matches. The CDR3 has 13 amino acids. Germline CDR1 reads SGHTA; CDR2 reads FQGTGA. This CDR3 reads CASSRDRGNGYTF. The CDR3 DNA sequence: TGTGCCAGCAGCCGGGACAGGGGGAATGGCTACACCTTC.

The V call is TRBV28, the J call TRBJ1-5, with a possible D match to TRBD1 (5 bases). The V gene's germline CDR1 is MDHEN and CDR2 SYDVKM. Trimming pared 5 bases from V and 2 bases from J, leaving 16 bases between. This CDR3 is 16 amino acids long. The CDR3 DNA reads TGTGCCAGCAGTACGAACCAGGGTTCGGGCAATCAGCCCCAGCATTTT. Encoded protein: CASSTNQGSGNQPQHF. The complete variable domain, with remaining parts taken from reference TRBV28 and TRBJ1-5, reads DVKVTQSSRYLVKRTGEKVFLECVQDMDHENMFWYRQDPGLGLRLIYFSYDVKMKEKGDIPEGYSVSREKKERFSLILESASTNQTSMYLCASSTNQGSGNQPQHFGDGTRLSIL.

This chain connects TRBV5-1 to TRBJ2-5, with 11 bases fitting TRBD2. CDR3 length: 17 amino acids. Trimming at V came to 2 bases and at J to 5 bases, leaving 11 bases not matched to a gene. The germline V gene encodes CDR1 SGHRS and CDR2 YFSETQ. CDR3 sequence reads: CASSLGTSGFLAETQYF. The DNA of the CDR3 is TGCGCCAGCAGCTTAGGGACTAGCGGATTTTTAGCTGAGACCCAGTACTTC.

As DNA, the CDR3 is TGTGCCAGCAGCGCCAGGACTAGCGGGGGGCCGGGGACCCAGTACTTC. This sequence encodes CASSARTSGGPGTQYF. This rearrangement joins TRBV3-1 (or the pseudogene TRBV3-2) to TRBJ2-5; TRBD2 matches at 14 bases. The germline CDR1 and CDR2 sequences are LGHDT and YNNKEL (reference sequence). V shed 5 bases, J shed 7 bases, and the junction held 9 bases outside the gene matches. The CDR3 loop spans 16 amino acids.

J is TRBJ2-5 and V is TRBV25-1; D perhaps matches TRBD2 (6 bases). This CDR3 spans 16 amino acids. Looked up from germline, CDR1 is MGHDK and CDR2 is SYGVNS. Trimming pared 3 bases from V and 1 base from J, leaving 15 bases between. CDR3 in amino acids: CASSESLAGFQETQYF. The CDR3, as DNA: TGTGCCAGCAGTGAGTCACTAGCCGGCTTCCAAGAGACCCAGTACTTC.

V is TRBV27 and J is TRBJ1-3; TRBD1 agrees at 7 bases. J was trimmed by 2 bases and V by 6 bases; bases with no gene match: 4. CDR1 is MNHEY, CDR2 SMNVEV, per germline (reference sequence). The CDR3 contains 14 residues. CDR3 coding DNA: TGTGCCAGCAGAGCAGGGGGTGCTGGAAACACCATATATTTT. Translation: CASRAGGAGNTIYF.

This sequence joins TRBV19 and TRBJ2-7; 12 nucleotides agree with TRBD1. There are 15 residues in the CDR3. CDR1 and CDR2 (germline): LNHDA, SQIVND (reference sequence). With 4 bases clipped from V and 6 bases from J, the junction kept 7 bases outside the gene matches. The CDR3 sequence: CASSSRDRGQREQYF. CDR3 DNA: TGTGCCAGTAGTAGCCGGGACAGGGGGCAACGCGAGCAGTACTTC.

This clone was seen many times. The chain carries TRBV5-6 and TRBJ1-6; 10 bases align to TRBD1. Looked up from germline, CDR1 is SGHDT and CDR2 is YYEEEE. This CDR3 spans 15 amino acids. The V gene end was trimmed by 5 bases and the J gene end by 7 bases; junction bases not matched to a gene: 6. CDR3 sequence reads: CASRPRDRGNSPLHF. Written as DNA, the CDR3 is TGTGCCAGCAGACCGCGGGACAGGGGAAATTCACCCCTCCACTTT.

The chain has TRBV5-5 and TRBJ2-7; TRBD1 might be the D (6 bases). The CDR3 covers 15 residues. CDR1 SGHKS and CDR2 YYEKEE come from the germline V gene (reference sequence). V gave up 0 bases and J gave up 1 base, with 11 bases separating them. The CDR3 sequence is CASSLVGTRSYEQYF. The CDR3 bases are TGTGCCAGCAGCTTGGTTGGGACACGGTCCTACGAGCAGTACTTC.

The chain combines TRBV10-2 with TRBJ1-3; D uncertain. The CDR3 loop spans 12 amino acids. Trimming removed 6 bases from V and 4 bases from J, with 7 bases in between. Germline V lookup: CDR1 WSHSY, CDR2 SAAADI. CDR3 in DNA: TGCGCCAGCAGAGATCAGGGAAACACCATATATTTT. It is translated as CASRDQGNTIYF.

V usage is TRBV29-1 and J usage is TRBJ1-1; maybe TRBD1 (6 bases). The germline V gene has CDR1 SQVTM and CDR2 ANQGSEA. The V and J ends lost 7 bases and 1 base respectively, with 13 bases between them. The CDR3 consists of 13 residues. The CDR3 loop reads CSAYHRENTEAFF. The DNA for the CDR3 is TGCAGCGCCTACCACAGGGAGAACACTGAAGCTTTCTTT.

The chain couples TRBV7-9 to TRBJ2-7; tentative D call: TRBD2 (6 bases). CDR1 SEHNR and CDR2 FQNEAQ come from the germline V gene (reference sequence). The V end was cut by 2 bases, the J end by 7 bases, with 18 bases between. This CDR3 spans 15 amino acids. CDR3 nucleotides: TGTGCCAGCAGCTTACCCGGGGGATCCAAAAGGGAGCAGTACTTC. Protein product: CASSLPGGSKREQYF.

The rearrangement links TRBV18 to TRBJ1-3, with 10 bases fitting TRBD1. V dropped 2 bases and J dropped 9; count of bases not matched to a gene: 10. In germline, CDR1 is KGHSH, CDR2 LQKENI. This CDR3 has 16 residues. Here the CDR3 reads CASSPAGQGPRGTIYF. CDR3 DNA sequence: TGTGCCAGCTCACCAGCGGGACAGGGGCCGAGGGGCACCATATATTTT.

The V gene is TRBV2, the J gene TRBJ1-2; TRBD1 is a possible D gene (5 bases). The germline V gene encodes CDR1 SNHLY and CDR2 FYNNEI. With 7 bases removed from V and 8 bases from J, the gap between germline ends came to 23 bases. The CDR3 has 15 amino acids. The CDR3 region is CASTINGQGRFGYTF. CDR3 nucleotides: TGTGCCAGCACCATAAACGGACAAGGGCGATTCGGCTACACCTTC.

CDR3 nucleotide sequence: TGTGCCAGCAGCCTAGAGGGCACAGATACGCAGTATTTT. It yields the protein CASSLEGTDTQYF. The chain joins TRBV2 to TRBJ2-3; the D is unclear. The CDR3 consists of 13 residues. The V gene lost 6 bases and the J gene lost 1 base, with 8 bases spanning the gap. In germline, CDR1 is SNHLY, CDR2 FYNNEI.

The chain employs TRBV30 and TRBJ1-2; D uncertain. Germline CDR1 is GTSNPN and CDR2 is SVGIG (reference sequence). Between the trimmed V and J ends, which lost 4 bases and 8 bases, there was a span of 14 bases. The CDR3 is 12 residues long. The CDR3 loop reads CAWKTPNRGYTF. Written as DNA, the CDR3 is TGTGCCTGGAAAACCCCCAACAGAGGCTACACCTTC.

The chain joins TRBV30 to TRBJ1-4, with a weak D call TRBD1 (6 bases). V was trimmed by 3 bases and J by 10 bases, leaving 21 bases between them. Germline V CDR1 and CDR2: GTSNPN, SVGIG (reference sequence). The CDR3 runs 15 residues. The CDR3 sequence is CAWRMDSFPGGKLFF. The CDR3 DNA follows: TGTGCCTGGAGGATGGACAGTTTCCCAGGTGGAAAACTGTTTTTT. The variable domain in full, with the rest retrieved from reference TRBV30 and TRBJ1-4, is SQTIHQWPATLVQPVGSPLSLECTVEGTSNPNLYWYRQAAGRGLQLLFYSVGIGQISSEVPQNLSASRPQDRQFILSSKKLLLSDSGFYLCAWRMDSFPGGKLFFGSGTQLSVL.

The chain employs TRBV19 and TRBJ1-5; the match to TRBD1 covers 8 bases. CDR1 and CDR2 (germline): LNHDA, SQIVND (reference sequence). This CDR3 has 15 amino acids. Trimming cost V 5 bases and J 6 bases; bases outside gene matches: 9. This CDR3 reads CASSGGQGGSQPQHF. The CDR3 DNA is TGTGCCAGTAGTGGAGGACAGGGTGGGAGTCAGCCCCAGCATTTT.

The DNA for the CDR3 is TGCGCCAGCAGCGAGGGTGGAGGGTCTAATGAAAAACTGTTTTTT. This sequence encodes CASSEGGGSNEKLFF. The chain joins TRBV5-1 to TRBJ1-4; D not certain. Germline V gives CDR1 SGHRS, CDR2 YFSETQ. V lost 4 bases and J lost 3, with 13 bases in between. The CDR3 spans 15 residues.

This clone appeared once. The V and J genes are TRBV28 and TRBJ1-2, with 7 positions matching TRBD1. Germline V CDR1 and CDR2: MDHEN, SYDVKM. This CDR3 comprises 15 residues. The J segment lost 9 bases and the V segment lost 4 bases, leaving 14 bases of the junction unmatched. CDR3 sequence (DNA): TGTGCCAGCAGTTCCTTGGACAGGCGGGATGAGAGCTACACCTTC. Translating gives CASSSLDRRDESYTF.

The chain links TRBV5-1 to TRBJ1-1, with 7 bases identical to TRBD1. The CDR3 length is 13 residues. V was pared by 7 bases and J by 4 bases, with 7 bases of the junction left unmatched. In germline, CDR1 is SGHRS, CDR2 YFSETQ. DNA for the CDR3: TGCGCCAGCCGCGGGACAGTTGGCACTGAAGCTTTCTTT. This translates into CASRGTVGTEAFF.

The chain combines TRBV4-1 with TRBJ2-3, with D tentatively TRBD2 (7 bases). CDR3 length equals 15 residues. The V end lost 1 base, the J end lost 6 bases, and 14 bases lay between the germline ends. Germline values: CDR1 MGHRA, CDR2 YSYEKL. As DNA, the CDR3 is TGCGCCAGCAGCCAAGCATGGAGGGGGGGGGATACGCAGTATTTT. Translating gives CASSQAWRGGDTQYF.